This TCR beta chain appears in the sequencing data of a study of T cell changes during pregnancy in multiple sclerosis. The table came from immunoSEQ multiplex PCR; TCRdb's copy has only in-frame clones and leaves some out. The repertoire holds about 80,000 clones, with over 90% as singletons. Deletions cut 0 bases from V and 0 bases from J, with 6 bases between. This CDR3 has 15 amino acids. Germline CDR1 and CDR2: MNHNY and SVGAGI (reference sequence). Sample: peripheral blood, taken in the third trimester of pregnancy. The chain combines TRBV6-6 with TRBJ1-3; D is unresolved. The receptor was isolated from a female donor with multiple sclerosis, enrolled in a pregnancy study. The CDR3 is CASSYSAGSGNTIYF. CDR3 bases: TGTGCCAGCAGTTACTCGGCGGGCTCTGGAAACACCATATATTTT.